This TCR beta chain was identified during a study of beta chain features in type 1 diabetes. Study findings and constraints: The study found moderately but significantly shorter TCRB CDR3s in all four CD4+ subsets of Type 1 diabetes patients. VDJ junctions from type 1 diabetes patients carried fewer insertions and larger deletions. PCR, the amplification step, might favor shorter templates, equally in patients and controls.

Expressed TCRB transcripts got sequenced, as all isolated RNA was reverse transcribed. Libraries were prepared by immunoSEQ multiplex PCR; TCRdb keeps only in-frame clonotypes and omits some of them. The sample carries 310,000 or so clones, approximately 10% recorded once. A sort by CD45RO/CCR7/CD25/CD127/CD95/CD27 yielded CD4+ naive, central memory, regulatory and stem cell-like memory cells. This clone has just a few counts. Antigen unknown. The same CDR3 can be traced to other DNA sequences in this sample. The sample comprised central memory CD4+ T cells from blood. The clonotype was recovered from a man aged 25-45 years with type 1 diabetes.

CDR3 in DNA: TGTGCCAGCTCACCTCCCGGGACTAGCGGGGTCTCCTACAATGAGCAGTTCTTC. This gives the protein CASSPPGTSGVSYNEQFF. The gene calls are TRBV18 and TRBJ2-1; 13 bases fit TRBD2. Germline-derived CDR1 and CDR2 are KGHSH and LQKENI. V shed 3 bases and J 0 bases; nucleotides not matched to a gene: 5. This CDR3 has 18 residues.